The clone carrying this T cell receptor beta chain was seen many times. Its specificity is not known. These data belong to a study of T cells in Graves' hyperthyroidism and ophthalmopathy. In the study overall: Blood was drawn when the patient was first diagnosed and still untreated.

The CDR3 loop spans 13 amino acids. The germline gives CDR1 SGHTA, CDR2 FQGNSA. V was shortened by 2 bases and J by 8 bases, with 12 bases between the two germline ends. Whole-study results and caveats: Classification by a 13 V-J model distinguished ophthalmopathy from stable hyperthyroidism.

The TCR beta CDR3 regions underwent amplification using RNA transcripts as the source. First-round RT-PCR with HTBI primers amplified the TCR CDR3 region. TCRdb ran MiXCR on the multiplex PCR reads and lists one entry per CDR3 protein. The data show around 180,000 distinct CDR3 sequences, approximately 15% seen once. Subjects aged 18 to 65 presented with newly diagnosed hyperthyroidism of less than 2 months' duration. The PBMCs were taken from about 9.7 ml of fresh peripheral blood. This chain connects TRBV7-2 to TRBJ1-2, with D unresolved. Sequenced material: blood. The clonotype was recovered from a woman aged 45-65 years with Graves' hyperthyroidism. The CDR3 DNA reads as TGTGCCAGCAGCTTACTGACACAGAGCGGCTACACCTTC. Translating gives CASSLLTQSGYTF.